The clone carrying this T cell receptor (beta chain) was seen a few times. The entry originates in a study of OX40 agonist ivuxolimab in advanced cancers. The overall study: Patients undergoing dose escalation presented with hepatocellular carcinoma, melanoma, renal cell or head and neck cancer. Mean age approximately 59 years, range about 20 to 90; roughly 82% male.

V was pared by 2 bases and J by 4 bases, with 6 bases between. The CDR3 is 13 amino acids. In germline, CDR1 is SGHVS, CDR2 FQNEAQ. Profiled with immunoSEQ multiplex PCR; TCRdb holds only in-frame clones, not every one. Counted here are more than 65,000 clones, about 91% occurring once; the ten biggest clones make up 0.3% to 0.45%. V and J are TRBV7-8 and TRBJ1-3; no clear D. The sequence was collected from an adult with an advanced solid tumor such as melanoma, head and neck, liver or kidney cancer. The sample in question was CD4+ or CD8+ T cells sorted from blood, obtained in a trial of the OX40 agonist ivuxolimab. Here the CDR3 DNA reads TGTGCCAGCAGCTTAATGGCCGGAAACACCATATATTTT. Translating gives CASSLMAGNTIYF.